One and the same sample provided the 3 T cell receptor beta chains below, sequenced in a study of identical twins. TCRdb analysed the 5' RACE reads with MiXCR anew, one entry per CDR3 protein. The top ten hold under 4% of the sample, which has roughly 250,000 distinct CDR3 sequences, about 7% seen once. The data also belong to a second study, concerning yellow fever vaccine responses in identical twins.

The sequencing sample was made of memory (CD45RO+) T cells sorted from blood. The receptors here all came from a woman between 18 and 30 years old in good health.

This clonotype has ten or more counts. This sequence joins TRBV10-3 and TRBJ1-1; D gene uncertain. The CDR3 runs to 12 residues. The germline V and J ends were trimmed by 4 bases and 4 bases, with 7 bases remaining between them. CDR1 and CDR2 from the germline V gene are ENHRY and SYGVKD. CDR3 DNA: TGTGCCATCAGTGGATCGAGCACTGAAGCTTTCTTT. It translates to CAISGSSTEAFF.

This clonotype was observed many times. V is TRBV12-3 or TRBV12-4 and J is TRBJ2-2; TRBD2 matches 7 bases. J lost 0 bases, V lost 5 bases, and 3 bases had no gene match. The length of the CDR3 is 15 residues. The CDR3 sequence is CASSGAGANTGELFF. The CDR3 DNA is TGTGCCAGCAGTGGGGCGGGAGCGAACACCGGGGAGCTGTTTTTT.

In its sample, this clonotype was seen a few times. The chain combines TRBV28 with TRBJ1-2; 8 nucleotides line up with TRBD1. This CDR3 has 15 residues. V lost 6 bases and J lost 4; bases outside the gene matches: 10. The germline V gene encodes CDR1 MDHEN and CDR2 SYDVKM. In DNA, the CDR3 is TGTGCCAGCAGCCAAGGACAGGGTAGGACCTATGGCTACACCTTC. It is translated as CASSQGQGRTYGYTF.